This T cell receptor beta chain was captured by sequencing in a study of CD8+CD57+ T cells in acquired aplastic anemia. In this sample, this clonotype turned up a few times. Genomic DNA, serving as template, underwent TCR beta VDJ and CDR3 profiling. TCRdb reprocessed the reads with MiXCR, giving one entry per CDR3 protein. The profile shows approximately 180,000 distinct CDR3 sequences, 45% to 55% of them singletons. In patients chosen for sequencing, flow cytometry had shown CD8+CD57+ cell expansion. The CDR3 runs to 15 residues. Germline CDR1 KGHDR, CDR2 SFDVKD. V lost 3 bases to trimming and J lost 4 bases; unmatched junction nucleotides: 3.

The TCR comes from a human donor with aplastic anemia. Sequenced material: sorted CD4+, CD8+, or CD8+CD57+ T cells (not recorded which) from PBMCs. This chain links TRBV24-1 with TRBJ2-1; 9 bases agree with TRBD2. CDR3 protein: CATSDGLAGYNEQFF. The CDR3 nucleotides read TGTGCCACCAGTGATGGGCTAGCGGGGTACAATGAGCAGTTCTTC.